These 18 T cell receptor beta chains share one sample of origin, sequenced in a study of shared clonotypes between healthy human individuals (TCRdb year 2020). The receptor library was made with the immunoSEQ multiplex PCR assay. Imported from immuneACCESS, the table was reduced by TCRdb to in-frame sequences with V and J called. These copies leave out some clones; in studies compared against another copy, an unresolved V gene accounts for under half, and the cause of the remainder is not known. The sample contains about 1.5 million clones, approximately 98% of them found a single time. The top ten hold around 0.47% of the sample. The sample was naive CD4+ T cells sorted from blood. In light of the paper, this sample's cell subset or site label describes: CD45RA+ positively selected. These receptors were obtained from a man younger than 45 in good health.

This chain links TRBV20-1 with TRBJ2-3, with 8 bases aligning to TRBD2. The germline gives CDR1 DFQATT, CDR2 SNEGSKA (reference sequence). The CDR3 has 11 residues. The CDR3 spells CTTREADTQYF. Here the CDR3 DNA reads TGCACCACGCGGGAGGCAGATACGCAGTATTTT.

The chain uses TRBV7-9 and TRBJ2-3; D is unresolved. Looked up from germline, CDR1 is SEHNR and CDR2 is FQNEAQ (reference sequence). The CDR3 is 16 residues long. Deletions cut 3 bases from V and 0 bases from J, with 13 bases between. The CDR3 protein is CASSFSITPSTDTQYF. Here the CDR3 DNA reads TGTGCCAGCAGCTTTAGTATAACACCGAGCACAGATACGCAGTATTTT.

This clone has a single count. This chain uses TRBV15 with TRBJ2-5; 8 bases are shared with TRBD1. Trimming took 2 bases from V and 5 from J; bases not matched to a gene: 7. Germline V gene lookup returns CDR1 LNHNV and CDR2 YYDKDF (reference sequence). CDR3 length equals 15 residues. CDR3 DNA sequence: TGTGCCACCAGCAGACGGACAGGGACGGGGGAGACCCAGTACTTC. It is translated as CATSRRTGTGETQYF.

The rearrangement joins TRBV9 to TRBJ2-1; 9 bases are a match to TRBD2. This CDR3 comprises 18 residues. V gave up 2 bases and J gave up 0 bases; unmatched junction bases: 9. CDR1 and CDR2 from the germline V gene are SGDLS and YYNGEE. CDR3 bases: TGTGCCAGCAGCGTTAAACCAGCGGGAGGTAACTCCTACAATGAGCAGTTCTTC. Its translation: CASSVKPAGGNSYNEQFF.

This chain joins TRBV5-1 and TRBJ2-7; TRBD2 aligns across 7 bases. CDR3 length: 16 amino acids. V shed 0 bases, J shed 2 bases, and the junction held 8 bases outside the gene matches. Per germline, CDR1 SGHRS and CDR2 YFSETQ. In DNA form, the CDR3 reads TGCGCCAGCAGCTTGGGGCCTAGCGGTTTAGCCTACGAGCAGTACTTC. It encodes CASSLGPSGLAYEQYF.

This chain's CDR3 is CASSFPGGGDTNEQFF. CDR3 DNA sequence: TGTGCCAGCAGTTTCCCCGGGGGCGGAGACACTAATGAGCAGTTCTTC. The chain combines TRBV28 with TRBJ2-1; D might be TRBD1 or TRBD2, each matching 6 bases. The V end was cut by 3 bases, the J end by 7 bases, with 19 bases between. Germline CDR1 is MDHEN and CDR2 is SYDVKM. This CDR3 has 16 residues.

The chain employs TRBV5-1 and TRBJ1-1; a possible D gene is TRBD1 (5 bases). V shed 4 bases and J shed 5 bases, with 12 bases lying between them. The CDR3 is 13 amino acids. Germline V gene lookup returns CDR1 SGHRS and CDR2 YFSETQ. CDR3 protein: CASSQGPETEAFF. CDR3 coding DNA: TGCGCCAGCAGCCAGGGTCCAGAGACTGAAGCTTTCTTT. The variable domain in full, with the rest retrieved from reference TRBV5-1 and TRBJ1-1, is KAGVTQTPRYLIKTRGQQVTLSCSPISGHRSVSWYQQTPGQGLQFLFEYFSETQRNKGNFPGRFSGRQFSNSRSEMNVSTLELGDSALYLCASSQGPETEAFFGQGTRLTVV.

This clone came up once. The chain's CDR3 is CASLGGMVQETQYF. CDR3 sequence (DNA): TGTGCCAGCCTTGGGGGAATGGTCCAAGAGACCCAGTACTTC. The J gene is TRBJ2-5, the V gene TRBV6-1; D may correspond to TRBD1 or TRBD2 (5 bases each). The CDR3 runs 14 residues. Germline V gene sequence: CDR1 MNHNS, CDR2 SASEGT. The V and J ends lost 8 bases and 1 base respectively, with 14 bases between them.

Concerning this clone: In the same sample, other DNA sequences code for this CDR3. This rearrangement joins TRBV7-2 to TRBJ2-7; no firm D call. Trimming left V 3 bases short and J 4 bases short, with 7 bases between. This CDR3 contains 12 residues. CDR1 is SGHTA and CDR2 is FQGNSA in the germline V gene. The CDR3 reads CASSFLGYEQYF. The CDR3 nucleotides read TGTGCCAGCAGCTTCCTCGGTTACGAGCAGTACTTC.

This chain joins TRBV2 and TRBJ1-1; D not certain. The CDR3 length is 11 residues. Germline values: CDR1 SNHLY, CDR2 FYNNEI. Trimming stripped 7 bases from V and 11 bases from J, with 14 bases between. The CDR3: CASMFGLLAFF. The CDR3 region has the DNA TGTGCCAGCATGTTCGGTTTATTGGCTTTCTTT.

As regards this clone: Other DNA sequences in the same sample also yield this CDR3. J is TRBJ2-5 and V is TRBV28, with unresolved D. The CDR3 sequence is 12 residues long. Per the germline V gene, CDR1 is MDHEN and CDR2 is SYDVKM. Trimming left V 3 bases short and J 3 bases short, with 5 bases between. In DNA form, the CDR3 reads TGTGCCAGCAGTTTGTCCGAAGAGACCCAGTACTTC. Amino acids: CASSLSEETQYF.

A remark on this clone: One end of the junction fails to match germline, which may point to a read error. The chain combines TRBV5-4 with TRBJ1-2, with D possibly matching TRBD1 (5 bases). There are 13 residues in the CDR3. The V gene's germline CDR1 is SGHNT and CDR2 YYREEE (reference sequence). The CDR3 coding sequence is TGTGCCAGCAGTTTGGTAGGGGCTGGTGGCTACACCTTC. This translates into CASSLVGAGGYTF.

This clone was recorded only once. The V and J genes are TRBV7-9 and TRBJ2-2; D not resolved. The CDR3 is 18 amino acids. V was cut by 5 bases and J by 2 bases, with 21 bases left in between. Germline values: CDR1 SEHNR, CDR2 FQNEAQ (reference sequence). DNA of the CDR3: TGTGCCAGCAGCCCCGGTCCGGACCTCATTACTAACACCGGGGAGCTGTTTTTT. It encodes CASSPGPDLITNTGELFF.

The chain uses TRBV21-1 and TRBJ1-5; the table's D call of TRBD1 was not tested on the DNA. TRBV21-1 is noted as a pseudogene. The CDR3 has 16 amino acids. The CDR3 protein is CASSKDRDGNNQPQHF. DNA of the CDR3: TGTGCCAGCAGCAAAGACAGGGACGGAAACAATCAGCCCCAGCATTTT.

This chain uses TRBV18 with TRBJ2-1; 10 bases match TRBD2. The V gene's germline CDR1 is KGHSH and CDR2 LQKENI. The CDR3 extends over 15 amino acids. V lost 4 bases to trimming and J lost 7 bases; unmatched junction nucleotides: 7. The CDR3 sequence is CASSRPAGGPNEQFF. DNA of the CDR3: TGTGCCAGCTCACGCCCAGCGGGAGGGCCGAATGAGCAGTTCTTC.

In this sample, this clone turned up a few times. V usage is TRBV28 and J usage is TRBJ1-5; unclear D gene. This CDR3 contains 14 residues. V lost 5 bases to trimming and J lost 0 bases, with 8 bases between them. CDR1 and CDR2 from the germline V gene are MDHEN and SYDVKM. The CDR3 loop reads CASSPAHSNQPQHF. As DNA, the CDR3 is TGTGCCAGCAGTCCAGCACATAGCAATCAGCCCCAGCATTTT.

The genes are TRBV5-1 and TRBJ2-3; TRBD2 matches 7 bases. There are 13 residues in the CDR3. Trimming cost V 8 bases and J 4 bases; bases outside gene matches: 7. CDR1 is SGHRS and CDR2 is YFSETQ in the germline V gene. CDR3 DNA: TGCGCCAGTCGCGAGGGAGGGGCAGATACGCAGTATTTT. Protein sequence: CASREGGADTQYF.

This clone was recorded once. This chain connects TRBV18 to TRBJ1-1; D is uncertain. The CDR3 loop spans 9 amino acids. Per the germline V gene, CDR1 is KGHSH and CDR2 is LQKENI. V dropped 6 bases and J dropped 6 bases, with 2 bases sitting between them. The CDR3 region is CASSPEAFF. CDR3 DNA sequence: TGTGCCAGCTCCCCTGAAGCTTTCTTT.